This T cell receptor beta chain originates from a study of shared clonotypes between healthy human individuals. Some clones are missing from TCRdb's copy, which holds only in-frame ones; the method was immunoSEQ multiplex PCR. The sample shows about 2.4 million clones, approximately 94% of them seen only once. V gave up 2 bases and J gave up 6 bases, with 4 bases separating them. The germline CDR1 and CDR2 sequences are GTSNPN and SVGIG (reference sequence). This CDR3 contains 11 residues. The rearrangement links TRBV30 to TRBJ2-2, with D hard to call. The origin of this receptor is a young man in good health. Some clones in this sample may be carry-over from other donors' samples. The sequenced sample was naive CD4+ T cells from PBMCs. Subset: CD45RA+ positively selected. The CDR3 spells CAWSHAGELFF. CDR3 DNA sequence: TGTGCCTGGAGTCACGCCGGGGAGCTGTTTTTT.